This T cell receptor beta chain was profiled in a study of blood T cell repertoires in COVID-19. Study-level information: Material from acute and convalescent COVID-19 was sourced from the United States, Italy and Spain. PBMCs, B-cell-depleted T cells, or T cells provided the cDNA or gDNA that made up the material.

How the authors handled the data: Estimation of nucleated cell counts was performed using reference gene primer amplification. The repertoire was sequenced with immunoSEQ multiplex PCR; TCRdb's copy has only in-frame clones and lacks some. That table gives V, J and clone size, and the DNA gave D and trimming. The sample carries roughly 80,000 clones, under 95% recorded once. Germline V gene lookup returns CDR1 SGHAT and CDR2 FQDESV (reference sequence). J was trimmed by 0 bases and V by 7 bases; bases with no gene match: 7. The CDR3 runs 15 residues. Input material: peripheral blood. This chain uses TRBV11-1 with TRBJ2-3; TRBD1 matches 7 bases. This TCR derives from an elderly woman with active or convalescent COVID-19. CDR3 amino acids: CASTEQTGSTDTQYF. In DNA form, the CDR3 reads TGTGCCAGCACCGAGCAGACAGGGAGCACAGATACGCAGTATTTT.